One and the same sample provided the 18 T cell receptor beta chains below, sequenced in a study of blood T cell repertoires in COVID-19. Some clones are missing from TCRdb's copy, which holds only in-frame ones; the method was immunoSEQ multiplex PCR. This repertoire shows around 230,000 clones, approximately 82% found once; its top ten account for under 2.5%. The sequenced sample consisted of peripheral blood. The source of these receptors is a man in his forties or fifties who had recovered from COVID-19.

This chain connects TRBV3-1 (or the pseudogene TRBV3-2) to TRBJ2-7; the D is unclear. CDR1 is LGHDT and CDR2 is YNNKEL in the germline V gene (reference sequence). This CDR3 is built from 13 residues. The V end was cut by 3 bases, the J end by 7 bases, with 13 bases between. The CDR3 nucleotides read TGTGCCAGCAGCCATGAACATTATTGGGAGCAGTACTTC. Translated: CASSHEHYWEQYF.

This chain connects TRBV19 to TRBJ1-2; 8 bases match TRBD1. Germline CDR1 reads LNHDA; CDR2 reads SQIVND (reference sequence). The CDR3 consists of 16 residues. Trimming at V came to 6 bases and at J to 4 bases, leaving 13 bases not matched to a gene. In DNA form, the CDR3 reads TGTGCCAGTAGGGAATCTTGGGACAGGCAGCTCTATGGCTACACCTTC. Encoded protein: CASRESWDRQLYGYTF.

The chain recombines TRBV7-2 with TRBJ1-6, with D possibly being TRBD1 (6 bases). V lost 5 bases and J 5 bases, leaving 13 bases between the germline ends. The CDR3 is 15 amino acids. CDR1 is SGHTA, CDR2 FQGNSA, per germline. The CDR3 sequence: CASSGAGTNNSPLHF. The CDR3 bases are TGTGCCAGCAGCGGGGCCGGGACAAATAATTCACCCCTCCACTTT.

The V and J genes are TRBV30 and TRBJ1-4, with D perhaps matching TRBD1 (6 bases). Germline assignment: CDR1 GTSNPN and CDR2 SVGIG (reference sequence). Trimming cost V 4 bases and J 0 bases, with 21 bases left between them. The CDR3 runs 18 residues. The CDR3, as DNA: TGTGCCTGGAACTCCAAGACAGGCACGGCGACAACTAATGAAAAACTGTTTTTT. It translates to CAWNSKTGTATTNEKLFF.

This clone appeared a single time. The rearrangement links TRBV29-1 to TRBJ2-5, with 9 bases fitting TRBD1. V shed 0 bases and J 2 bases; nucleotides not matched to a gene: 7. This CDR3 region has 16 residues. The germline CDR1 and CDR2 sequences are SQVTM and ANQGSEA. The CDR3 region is CSVEELPGTGQETQYF. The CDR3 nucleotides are TGCAGCGTTGAAGAACTCCCCGGGACAGGGCAAGAGACCCAGTACTTC.

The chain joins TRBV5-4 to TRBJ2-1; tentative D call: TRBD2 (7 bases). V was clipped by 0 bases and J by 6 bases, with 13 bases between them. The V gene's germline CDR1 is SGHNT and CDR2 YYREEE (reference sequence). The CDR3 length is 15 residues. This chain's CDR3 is CASSLDGGPGNEQFF. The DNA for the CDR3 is TGTGCCAGCAGCTTGGACGGGGGGCCGGGCAATGAGCAGTTCTTC.

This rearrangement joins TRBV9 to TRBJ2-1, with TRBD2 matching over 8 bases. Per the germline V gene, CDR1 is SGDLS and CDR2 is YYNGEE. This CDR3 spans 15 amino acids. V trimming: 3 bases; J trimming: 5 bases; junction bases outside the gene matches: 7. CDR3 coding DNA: TGTGCCAGCAGCGGGGGTAGCGGGGTAAACAATGAGCAGTTCTTC. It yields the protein CASSGGSGVNNEQFF.

The CDR3 DNA follows: TGTGCCAGTAGTCCCCTAGCGGGAGGCATCTCCTACGAGCAGTACTTC. Protein product: CASSPLAGGISYEQYF. The V and J genes are TRBV19 and TRBJ2-7; 11 nucleotides agree with TRBD2. Per germline, CDR1 LNHDA and CDR2 SQIVND (reference sequence). V lost 5 bases to trimming and J lost 0 bases; unmatched junction nucleotides: 6. The CDR3 covers 16 residues.

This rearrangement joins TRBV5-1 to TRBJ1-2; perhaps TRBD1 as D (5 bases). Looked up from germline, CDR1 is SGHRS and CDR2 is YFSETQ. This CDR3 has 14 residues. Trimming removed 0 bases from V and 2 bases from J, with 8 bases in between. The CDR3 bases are TGCGCCAGCAGCTTGGGCGGGGCGAACTATGGCTACACCTTC. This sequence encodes CASSLGGANYGYTF.

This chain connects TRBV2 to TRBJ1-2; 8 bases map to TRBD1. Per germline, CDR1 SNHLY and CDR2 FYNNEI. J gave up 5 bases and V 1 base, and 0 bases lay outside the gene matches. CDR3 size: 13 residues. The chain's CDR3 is CASSEGTGYGYTF. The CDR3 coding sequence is TGTGCCAGCAGTGAAGGGACAGGGTATGGCTACACCTTC.

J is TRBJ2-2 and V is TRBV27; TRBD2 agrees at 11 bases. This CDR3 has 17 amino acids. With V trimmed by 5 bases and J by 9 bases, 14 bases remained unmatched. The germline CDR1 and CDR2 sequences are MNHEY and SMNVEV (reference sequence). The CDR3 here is CASSGLPGTSGSWELFF. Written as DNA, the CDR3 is TGTGCCAGCAGTGGCCTGCCGGGGACTAGCGGCTCGTGGGAGCTGTTTTTT.

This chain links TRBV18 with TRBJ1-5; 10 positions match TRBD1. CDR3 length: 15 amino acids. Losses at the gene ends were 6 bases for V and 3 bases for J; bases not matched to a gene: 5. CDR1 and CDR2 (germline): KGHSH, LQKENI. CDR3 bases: TGTGCCAGCTCCCCCGGGACAGGGGACAATCAGCCCCAGCATTTT. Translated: CASSPGTGDNQPQHF.

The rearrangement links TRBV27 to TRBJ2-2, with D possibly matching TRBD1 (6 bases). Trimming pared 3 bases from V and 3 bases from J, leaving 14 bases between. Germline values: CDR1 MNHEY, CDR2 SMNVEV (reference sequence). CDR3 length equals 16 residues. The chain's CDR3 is CASSFLPGDDTGELFF. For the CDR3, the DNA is TGTGCCAGCAGTTTCCTCCCAGGGGATGACACCGGGGAGCTGTTTTTT.

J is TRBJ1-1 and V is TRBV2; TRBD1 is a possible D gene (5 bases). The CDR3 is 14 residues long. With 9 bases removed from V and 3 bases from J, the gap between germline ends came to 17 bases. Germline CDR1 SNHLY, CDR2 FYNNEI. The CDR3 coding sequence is TGTGCCAGACTCTCAGAGCGGGGGGACACTGAAGCTTTCTTT. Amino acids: CARLSERGDTEAFF. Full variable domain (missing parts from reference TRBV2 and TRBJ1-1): EPEVTQTPSHQVTQMGQEVILRCVPISNHLYFYWYRQILGQKVEFLVSFYNNEISEKSEIFDDQFSVERPDGSNFTLKIRSTKLEDSAMYFCARLSERGDTEAFFGQGTRLTVV.

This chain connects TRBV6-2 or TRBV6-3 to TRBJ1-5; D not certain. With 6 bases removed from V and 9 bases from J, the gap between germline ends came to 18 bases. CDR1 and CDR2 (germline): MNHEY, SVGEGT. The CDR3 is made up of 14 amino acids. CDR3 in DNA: TGTGCCAGCAGCTCTTCGGGAGTATTGCGGCCCCAGCATTTT. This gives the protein CASSSSGVLRPQHF.

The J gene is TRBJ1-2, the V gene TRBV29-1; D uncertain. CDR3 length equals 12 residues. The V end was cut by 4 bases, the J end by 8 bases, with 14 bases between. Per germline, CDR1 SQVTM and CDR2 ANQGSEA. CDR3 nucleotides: TGCAGCGTTGCGGGAGGCAGAGAAGGCTACACCTTC. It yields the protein CSVAGGREGYTF.

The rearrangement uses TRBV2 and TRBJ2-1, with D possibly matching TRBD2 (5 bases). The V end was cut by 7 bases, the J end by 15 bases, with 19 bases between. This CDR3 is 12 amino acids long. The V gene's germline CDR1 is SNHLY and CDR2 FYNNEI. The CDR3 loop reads CASIGGRVSLFF. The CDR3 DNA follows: TGTGCCAGCATAGGAGGTCGGGTTAGTTTGTTCTTC.

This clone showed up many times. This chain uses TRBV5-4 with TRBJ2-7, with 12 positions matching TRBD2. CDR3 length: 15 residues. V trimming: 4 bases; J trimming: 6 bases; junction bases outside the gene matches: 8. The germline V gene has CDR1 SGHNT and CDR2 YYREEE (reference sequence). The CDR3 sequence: CASSVGTGLAGEQYF. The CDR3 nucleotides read TGTGCCAGCAGCGTCGGTACGGGACTAGCGGGCGAGCAGTACTTC. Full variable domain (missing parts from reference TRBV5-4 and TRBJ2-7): ETGVTQSPTHLIKTRGQQVTLRCSSQSGHNTVSWYQQALGQGPQFIFQYYREEENGRGNFPPRFSGLQFPNYSSELNVNALELDDSALYLCASSVGTGLAGEQYFGPGTRLTVT.